This T cell receptor beta chain was identified in a study of a mutant IDH1 vaccine in newly diagnosed glioma (dated by TCRdb to 2020 to 2023). Concerning the study at large: Across visits V03 through V10, patients got a total of eight vaccinations, given in weeks 1, 3, 5, 7, 11, 15, 19 and 23. Vaccination was initiated 4-6 weeks after radiotherapy alone, or concurrently with temozolomide cycles in the chemotherapy-containing groups. Of the roughly 32 patients who were treated, approximately 60% were male and approximately 40% were female, and the mean age was around 41 years. Before enrollment, patients had received standard therapy of radiotherapy alone, temozolomide alone, or radiochemotherapy with temozolomide; most received the combination. Peripheral blood samples were drawn at six visits, namely V03 (baseline), V05, V07, V10, V12 and V13. Longitudinal TCRB deep sequencing was performed for fewer than 30 treated patients wherever samples were available for exploratory analyses.

Library method: the immunoSEQ multiplex PCR assay. The hsTCRB Kit was used according to the manufacturer's protocol to amplify rearranged TCR beta chain sequences. An Illumina MiSeq was used to sequence the TCRB libraries. For the original study's pipeline: The proprietary platform of the kit vendor was used for demultiplexing, trimming and gene mapping. The source is immuneACCESS, and TCRdb retained only in-frame sequences with V and J called. Part of the clones is not carried over; for the studies checked, unresolved V genes explain less than half of this, and the remainder is unexplained. V, J and clone size are taken as reported in that table, and D and trimming were inferred from the DNA itself. This sample is represented by around 40,000 clones; under 80% of them were singletons. Around 6.6% of the sample belongs to the ten largest clones. The intended sense of this specimen's time point label: week 23, last vaccination. A 20-mer mutant IDH1 peptide at 300 micrograms in Montanide made up each vaccine dose, which was injected subcutaneously together with topical imiquimod. All donors had newly diagnosed IDH1-mutant astrocytomas of WHO grade 3 or 4 that showed loss of nuclear ATRX. The samples were drawn from NOA16, a multicentre, single-arm, open-label phase I trial in Germany that tested a mutant IDH1 peptide vaccine in humans for the first time. Genomic DNA for TCRB sequencing was isolated from EDTA blood with the DNeasy Blood and Tissue Kit.

Here is what the overall study found, with its caveats: The authors stated that sample limitations prevented analyses of patient blood samples from being reproduced. Pseudoprogression seemed to be unrelated to changes in the top peripheral T cell clonotypes found by TCRB sequencing. Availability determined which PBMC samples were chosen for TCRB deep sequencing. Immune responses induced by the vaccine were seen in 90% to 95% of patients across multiple MHC alleles.

As for this clone: No cognate antigen has been identified for it. Base quality data are lacking; no much larger clone is found one base away.

Including cysteine and phenylalanine, the CDR3 has 13 amino acids. This entry keeps only the CDR3 DNA: 39 bases, framed from base 1. CDR1 is given as MGHDK and CDR2 as SYGVNS, both from the germline V gene. The germline ends are 10 bases apart after V is trimmed by 5 bases and J by 3 bases. The material sequenced was PBMCs, taken from a glioma patient whose treatment included an IDH1 peptide vaccine. This sequence was found in a woman between 40 and 55 years old with glioma. Some clones in this sample may be carry-over from other donors' samples. The chain links TRBV25-1 with TRBJ1-1; the D gene is possibly TRBD1, with 6 bases matching. The CDR3 region reads CASSKGDYTEAFF. The nucleotide sequence reads TGTGCCAGCAGTAAGGGGGATTACACTGAAGCTTTCTTT.